The 25 T cell receptor beta chains given below trace back to one sample, sequenced in a study of PD-1 blockade in classical Hodgkin lymphoma (dated by TCRdb to the early 2020s). The time point label on this specimen signifies: cycle 4 day 1 (C4D1), after about 6 weeks of nivolumab. Relapse after autologous stem cell transplantation had occurred in all trial patients, and cohorts A, B and C were distinguished by prior brentuximab vedotin exposure. Library preparation was by the immunoSEQ multiplex PCR assay. The clones in this table, taken by TCRdb from immuneACCESS, are in-frame only. Not every clone is retained; where verified, under half of the shortfall comes from an unresolved V gene, and the cause of the rest is unknown. The sample table lists approximately 49,000 clones, around 80% of them with a count of one. The top ten hold around a fifth of the sample. This specimen was peripheral blood mononuclear cells (PBMCs), taken before the fourth cycle of nivolumab. The receptors here all came from a human donor with classical Hodgkin lymphoma.

This clone was recorded a few times. The chain has TRBV10-3 and TRBJ1-3, with unresolved D. Trimming shortened V by 7 bases and J by 0 bases, and 13 bases separated the two germline ends. From germline, CDR1 is ENHRY and CDR2 SYGVKD. This CDR3 comprises 15 residues. CDR3 region: CAITQDSNSGNTIYF. CDR3 coding DNA: TGTGCCATCACCCAAGATAGCAACTCTGGAAACACCATATATTTT.

For this clone: Other nucleotide sequences from this sample produce the same CDR3. Written as DNA, the CDR3 is TGTGCCAGCAGTCTCATGACCCTCGGGCGGGACTATGGCTACACCTTC. This sequence encodes CASSLMTLGRDYGYTF. The chain has TRBV5-6 and TRBJ1-2; no reliable D call. V lost 5 bases and J 3 bases, leaving 20 bases between the germline ends. Per germline, CDR1 SGHDT and CDR2 YYEEEE. The CDR3 covers 16 residues.

The rearrangement joins TRBV7-2 to TRBJ2-7; D ambiguous. The CDR3 totals 15 residues. From germline, CDR1 is SGHTA and CDR2 FQGNSA. V lost 6 bases, J lost 2 bases, and 17 bases lay in between. DNA of the CDR3: TGTGCCAGCAGTTGGGTGGGCACGGATACCTACGAGCAGTACTTC. Its translation: CASSWVGTDTYEQYF.

V gene TRBV7-3 combines with J gene TRBJ1-2; TRBD1 matches at 11 bases. The CDR3 is made up of 15 amino acids. J lost 4 bases, V lost 5 bases, and 6 bases had no gene match. The germline V gene has CDR1 SGHTA and CDR2 FQGTGA. In DNA form, the CDR3 reads TGTGCCAGCAGCCCCGGACAGGGGGCGATCTATGGCTACACCTTC. Translation: CASSPGQGAIYGYTF.

The rearrangement joins TRBV27 to TRBJ2-7; D unclear. Germline V gene lookup returns CDR1 MNHEY and CDR2 SMNVEV (reference sequence). CDR3 length: 14 amino acids. V lost 4 bases, J lost 6 bases, and 16 bases lay in between. CDR3 bases: TGTGCCAGCAGTTCCTCCACATATGGTGGCGAGCAGTACTTC. Its protein product is CASSSSTYGGEQYF.

The genes are TRBV5-1 and TRBJ2-7; 8 bases fit TRBD2. Per the germline V gene, CDR1 is SGHRS and CDR2 is YFSETQ. This CDR3 comprises 15 residues. V dropped 0 bases and J dropped 7; count of bases not matched to a gene: 9. The CDR3 nucleotides are TGCGCCAGCAGCTTGGCCCCAGCGGGAGATGAAGAGCAGTACTTC. This encodes CASSLAPAGDEEQYF.

The chain recombines TRBV9 with TRBJ2-1; the match to TRBD2 covers 12 bases. Germline CDR1 and CDR2: SGDLS and YYNGEE. This CDR3 contains 15 residues. V lost 4 bases, J lost 8 bases, and 7 bases stayed unmatched. The chain's CDR3 is CASSPSPSGRDEQFF. The CDR3 DNA reads TGTGCCAGCAGCCCCAGTCCTAGCGGGAGGGATGAGCAGTTCTTC.

CDR3 loop: CASSPTPGVGNTIYF. The CDR3 nucleotides read TGCGCCAGCAGCCCCACCCCAGGGGTCGGAAACACCATATATTTT. This chain joins TRBV4-3 and TRBJ1-3; possibly TRBD1 for D (6 bases). The germline CDR1 and CDR2 sequences are LGHNA and YSLEER. This CDR3 region has 15 residues. V shed 4 bases and J shed 4 bases, with 14 bases lying between them.

This clone was recorded a few times. The chain uses TRBV11-2 and TRBJ2-5; 8 positions match TRBD2. The germline V gene encodes CDR1 SGHAT and CDR2 FQNNGV. The V and J ends lost 5 bases and 5 bases, in that order; junction bases with no gene match: 10. The CDR3 length is 15 residues. CDR3 sequence reads: CASSRASSGRETQYF. CDR3 DNA: TGTGCCAGCAGCCGGGCGTCTAGCGGGCGGGAGACCCAGTACTTC.

This sequence joins TRBV11-2 and TRBJ2-7; no reliable D call. The ends were cut back, 0 bases at V and 7 bases at J, with 10 bases in the middle. CDR3 length equals 13 residues. CDR1 and CDR2 (germline): SGHAT, FQNNGV. The CDR3 protein is CASSLEHIGEQYF. CDR3 DNA sequence: TGTGCCAGCAGCTTAGAGCATATCGGGGAGCAGTACTTC. The entire variable domain, with the rest obtained from reference TRBV11-2 and TRBJ2-7, is as follows: EAGVAQSPRYKIIEKRQSVAFWCNPISGHATLYWYQQILGQGPKLLIQFQNNGVVDDSQLPKDRFSAERLKGVDSTLKIQPAKLEDSAVYLCASSLEHIGEQYFGPGTRLTVT.

The V and J genes are TRBV28 and TRBJ2-7; 8 positions match TRBD1. Germline V gene sequence: CDR1 MDHEN, CDR2 SYDVKM. This CDR3 contains 15 residues. The V segment lost 7 bases and the J segment 0 bases; nucleotides outside the gene matches: 8. Here the CDR3 DNA reads TGTGCCAGCACCCGCCCCGGGACAGGCTCCTACGAGCAGTACTTC. Translating it yields CASTRPGTGSYEQYF.

The genes are TRBV19 and TRBJ2-2, with D unclear. The CDR3 extends over 13 amino acids. V was shortened by 8 bases and J by 6 bases, with 13 bases between the two germline ends. Per the germline V gene, CDR1 is LNHDA and CDR2 is SQIVND (reference sequence). The CDR3 spells CASGLKVAGELFF. As DNA, the CDR3 is TGTGCCAGTGGGTTAAAGGTAGCCGGGGAGCTGTTTTTT.

The chain links TRBV5-1 to TRBJ2-7; the D is unclear. Germline CDR1 SGHRS, CDR2 YFSETQ. The V end lost 5 bases, the J end lost 7 bases, and 10 bases lay between the germline ends. The CDR3 is 11 amino acids. CDR3: CASRADREQYF. In DNA, the CDR3 is TGCGCCAGCAGGGCTGATCGGGAGCAGTACTTC.

This clone came up once. The chain couples TRBV25-1 to TRBJ2-1, with D possibly matching TRBD2 (6 bases). Germline V CDR1 and CDR2: MGHDK, SYGVNS. V was shortened by 1 base and J by 10 bases, with 8 bases between the two germline ends. The CDR3 totals 12 residues. The CDR3 DNA reads as TGTGCCAGCAGTGAATCACGGGGGGAGCAGTTCTTC. Its translation is CASSESRGEQFF.

This rearrangement joins TRBV9 to TRBJ2-6; no clear D gene. Germline lookup yields CDR1 SGDLS and CDR2 YYNGEE. The CDR3 has 15 residues. Trimming left V 0 bases short and J 0 bases short, with 4 bases between. This chain's CDR3 is CASSVEFSGANVLTF. CDR3 coding DNA: TGTGCCAGCAGCGTAGAGTTCTCTGGGGCCAACGTCCTGACTTTC.

This chain joins TRBV7-6 and TRBJ2-3; D is unclear. Germline V gene lookup returns CDR1 SGHVS and CDR2 FNYEAQ. The germline V and J ends were trimmed by 1 base and 2 bases, with 16 bases remaining between them. This CDR3 spans 17 amino acids. CDR3 DNA sequence: TGTGCCAGCAGCTTAGTCGTCGCCGGCCAGGACACAGATACGCAGTATTTT. Translating it yields CASSLVVAGQDTDTQYF.

The chain has TRBV5-1 and TRBJ2-3; D might be TRBD2 (6 bases). The V and J ends lost 5 bases and 7 bases respectively, with 17 bases between them. There are 14 residues in the CDR3. The germline CDR1 and CDR2 sequences are SGHRS and YFSETQ. The CDR3: CASRPGTPSNTQYF. The CDR3 nucleotides read TGCGCCAGCAGGCCCGGGACTCCCTCCAATACGCAGTATTTT.

This sequence joins TRBV7-9 and TRBJ2-3, with TRBD1 matching 7 bases. The CDR3 sequence is 17 residues long. J was trimmed by 0 bases and V by 5 bases; bases with no gene match: 11. CDR1 SEHNR and CDR2 FQNEAQ come from the germline V gene (reference sequence). CDR3 protein: CASSPSPTGPSTDTQYF. The DNA of the CDR3 is TGTGCCAGCAGCCCGTCCCCGACAGGGCCCAGCACAGATACGCAGTATTTT.

The J gene is TRBJ2-1, the V gene TRBV9, with 9 bases matching TRBD2. This CDR3 has 16 amino acids. CDR1 is SGDLS, CDR2 YYNGEE, per germline. V trimming: 4 bases; J trimming: 2 bases; junction bases outside the gene matches: 7. The CDR3 reads CASSKLIAGAYNEQFF. DNA of the CDR3: TGTGCCAGCAGCAAACTTATAGCGGGGGCCTACAATGAGCAGTTCTTC.

The J gene is TRBJ1-2, the V gene TRBV5-5; TRBD1 matches 8 bases. The CDR3 sequence is 18 residues long. The germline CDR1 and CDR2 sequences are SGHKS and YYEKEE (reference sequence). V was pared by 1 base and J by 2 bases, with 13 bases of the junction left unmatched. The CDR3 is CASSLRFSDRVSNYGYTF. DNA of the CDR3: TGTGCCAGCAGCTTGCGTTTTTCGGACAGGGTTTCCAACTATGGCTACACCTTC.

This clone was observed a handful of times. The gene calls are TRBV5-1 and TRBJ2-7; 11 bases match TRBD1. There are 14 residues in the CDR3. The junction had 4 bases not matched to a gene; V was cut back by 7 bases and J by 1 base. Germline assignment: CDR1 SGHRS and CDR2 YFSETQ. The CDR3 reads CASAGDRGSYEQYF. The CDR3 DNA reads TGCGCCAGCGCGGGGGACAGGGGGTCCTACGAGCAGTACTTC.

The chain carries TRBV7-2 and TRBJ2-1; the match to TRBD2 covers 11 bases. The trim removed 1 base at V and 9 bases at J, leaving 5 bases unmatched. Germline V lookup: CDR1 SGHTA, CDR2 FQGNSA. The CDR3 loop spans 15 amino acids. The CDR3, as DNA: TGTGCCAGCAGCTTAGTTAGCGGGGGGGCAAGTGAGCAGTTCTTC. Encoded protein: CASSLVSGGASEQFF.

This clone was picked up one time. The chain recombines TRBV27 with TRBJ1-1; D not resolved. The germline CDR1 and CDR2 sequences are MNHEY and SMNVEV (reference sequence). V lost 5 bases to trimming and J lost 4 bases, with 11 bases between them. The CDR3 is 13 amino acids. CDR3 nucleotides: TGTGCCAGCAGTCCCCCCTGGTCCACTGAAGCTTTCTTT. It encodes CASSPPWSTEAFF.

J is TRBJ2-1 and V is TRBV27; 7 bases are a match to TRBD2. Germline lookup yields CDR1 MNHEY and CDR2 SMNVEV (reference sequence). Trimming removed 8 bases from V and 2 bases from J; junction bases left unmatched: 12. This CDR3 has 16 residues. CDR3 sequence reads: CASGKLGGGAYNEQFF. Here the CDR3 DNA reads TGTGCCAGCGGAAAATTGGGGGGAGGGGCCTACAATGAGCAGTTCTTC.

Only a few counts were recorded for this clone. DNA of the CDR3: TGTGCCAGTACCACCCGGACAGGGGGCTCTGGCTACACCTTC. It yields the protein CASTTRTGGSGYTF. The V call is TRBV19, the J call TRBJ1-2, with 11 bases aligning to TRBD1. CDR3 length: 14 amino acids. V lost 7 bases to trimming and J lost 7 bases; unmatched junction nucleotides: 8. The germline gives CDR1 LNHDA, CDR2 SQIVND (reference sequence).